Below, 30 T cell receptor beta chains from the same sample are listed, as sequenced in a study of T-cell memory formation after mild COVID-19. In TCRdb, the 5' RACE reads were re-called with MiXCR into one record per CDR3 protein. The table records about 350,000 distinct CDR3 sequences, 12% to 15% of them present only once. The sequencing sample was made of PBMCs or a T cell subset sorted from them (not recorded which). The receptor source for this set is a young man who had mild COVID-19 (a few samples of this study predate the infection). Cell type and time point are not known.

This clonotype was seen repeatedly, ten times or more. The chain joins TRBV12-3 or TRBV12-4 to TRBJ2-5; no clear D. This CDR3 contains 15 residues. V gave up 0 bases and J gave up 0 bases, with 8 bases separating them. CDR3 amino acids: CASSLARRHQETQYF. CDR3 nucleotide sequence: TGTGCCAGCAGTTTAGCGCGAAGGCACCAAGAGACCCAGTACTTC.

Only a few counts were recorded for this clonotype. CDR3 residues: CSGILGTSGDNEQFF. CDR3 sequence (DNA): TGCAGTGGTATCCTCGGGACTAGCGGGGACAATGAGCAGTTCTTC. V gene TRBV20-1 combines with J gene TRBJ2-1; TRBD2 matches at 13 bases. The germline V gene encodes CDR1 DFQATT and CDR2 SNEGSKA (reference sequence). With V trimmed by 7 bases and J by 5 bases, 8 bases remained unmatched. This CDR3 is 15 amino acids long.

This clonotype was observed a handful of times. V and J are TRBV5-1 and TRBJ1-3; D possibly corresponds to TRBD1 (5 bases). Germline lookup yields CDR1 SGHRS and CDR2 YFSETQ. Trimming removed 4 bases at V and 0 bases at J, with 11 bases between. CDR3 length: 15 residues. For the CDR3, the DNA is TGCGCCAGCAGCGAGTCGACAGTCTCTGGAAACACCATATATTTT. This encodes CASSESTVSGNTIYF.

The CDR3 is CASSQEGQGGSYEQYV. The CDR3 region has the DNA TGCGCCAGCAGCCAAGAGGGGCAGGGCGGCTCCTACGAGCAGTACGTC. The chain combines TRBV4-1 with TRBJ2-7, with D maybe TRBD1 (5 bases). The germline CDR1 and CDR2 sequences are MGHRA and YSYEKL. This CDR3 comprises 16 residues. V lost 0 bases to trimming and J lost 0 bases, with 12 bases between them.

The J gene is TRBJ1-2, the V gene TRBV30; 7 bases are a match to TRBD1. The germline gives CDR1 GTSNPN, CDR2 SVGIG (reference sequence). The ends lost 1 base at V and 4 bases at J; junction bases unmatched: 9. The CDR3 loop spans 15 amino acids. For the CDR3, the DNA is TGTGCCTGGAGTGAAGGGGGCGCAAGAGTCTATGGCTACACCTTC. Encoded protein: CAWSEGGARVYGYTF.

This chain uses TRBV10-3 with TRBJ2-1; D is ambiguous. CDR3 length equals 13 residues. The V end lost 2 bases, the J end lost 5 bases, and 7 bases lay between the germline ends. The germline V gene has CDR1 ENHRY and CDR2 SYGVKD. CDR3: CAISEAANNEQFF. DNA of the CDR3: TGTGCCATCAGTGAGGCGGCCAACAATGAGCAGTTCTTC.

This clonotype was seen repeatedly, ten times or more. This sequence joins TRBV7-6 and TRBJ2-5; TRBD1 matches 7 bases. V shed 5 bases and J 2 bases; nucleotides not matched to a gene: 5. The CDR3 length is 14 residues. CDR1 and CDR2 (germline): SGHVS, FNYEAQ. CDR3: CASSPGTAQETQYF. The DNA for the CDR3 is TGTGCCAGCAGCCCAGGGACAGCTCAAGAGACCCAGTACTTC.

This clonotype turned up a few times. This chain uses TRBV5-1 with TRBJ1-2, with a weak D call TRBD1 (6 bases). CDR1 is SGHRS and CDR2 is YFSETQ in the germline V gene. V lost 4 bases and J lost 4, with 17 bases in between. There are 15 residues in the CDR3. The CDR3 reads CASSPEGGTAYGYTF. The CDR3 DNA reads as TGCGCCAGCAGCCCAGAGGGGGGCACGGCCTATGGCTACACCTTC.

The J gene is TRBJ2-1, the V gene TRBV29-1; tentative D call: TRBD1 (5 bases). The germline V and J ends were trimmed by 6 bases and 0 bases, with 15 bases remaining between them. The germline V gene has CDR1 SQVTM and CDR2 ANQGSEA. CDR3 length equals 15 residues. This chain's CDR3 is CSVGKGQSSYNEQFF. The CDR3 coding sequence is TGCAGCGTGGGGAAGGGGCAGAGCTCCTACAATGAGCAGTTCTTC.

The chain joins TRBV6-5 to TRBJ2-1, with 7 positions matching TRBD1. The V gene's germline CDR1 is MNHEY and CDR2 SVGAGI. The CDR3 totals 14 residues. Trimming at V came to 2 bases and at J to 6 bases, leaving 4 bases not matched to a gene. The DNA for the CDR3 is TGTGCCAGCAGTTACAAAGACAGGGCCAATGAGCAGTTCTTC. This codes for CASSYKDRANEQFF.

This clonotype has a handful of counts. The chain has TRBV29-1 and TRBJ2-5, with a tentative D call TRBD1 (5 bases). Germline CDR1 and CDR2: SQVTM and ANQGSEA. The CDR3 consists of 14 residues. Deletions cut 6 bases from V and 1 base from J, with 15 bases between. The DNA for the CDR3 is TGCAGCGTGCGTCTTCGTGGGGCCCAAGAGACCCAGTACTTC. Translation: CSVRLRGAQETQYF. The full variable domain, its missing parts supplied by reference TRBV29-1 and TRBJ2-5, is SAVISQKPSRDICQRGTSLTIQCQVDSQVTMMFWYRQQPGQSLTLIATANQGSEATYESGFVIDKFPISRPNLTFSTLTVSNMSPEDSSIYLCSVRLRGAQETQYFGPGTRLLVL.

This chain joins TRBV4-3 and TRBJ2-3; TRBD2 might be the D (5 bases). The V gene's germline CDR1 is LGHNA and CDR2 YSLEER. The CDR3 totals 12 residues. Trimming cost V 4 bases and J 8 bases, with 10 bases left between them. This chain's CDR3 is CASSLPAGTQYF. The CDR3 nucleotides are TGCGCCAGCAGCCTCCCCGCGGGTACGCAGTATTTT.

V is TRBV20-1 and J is TRBJ2-5, with 9 bases matching TRBD2. V lost 5 bases, J lost 2 bases, and 3 bases stayed unmatched. Germline V gene lookup returns CDR1 DFQATT and CDR2 SNEGSKA (reference sequence). The CDR3 length is 13 residues. DNA for the CDR3: TGCAGTGCTGTGACTAGCGGTCAAGAGACCCAGTACTTC. This codes for CSAVTSGQETQYF.

V gene TRBV5-1 combines with J gene TRBJ2-1; D perhaps matches TRBD2 (6 bases). V shed 4 bases and J shed 1 base, with 15 bases lying between them. This CDR3 has 16 residues. Germline values: CDR1 SGHRS, CDR2 YFSETQ. The CDR3, as DNA: TGCGCCAGCAGCCCTGGGACTGGGAGGTCCTACAATGAGCAGTTCTTC. Amino acid sequence: CASSPGTGRSYNEQFF.

This clonotype has ten or more counts. The rearrangement joins TRBV7-6 to TRBJ1-6; D unresolved. Germline V lookup: CDR1 SGHVS, CDR2 FNYEAQ. The CDR3 loop spans 14 amino acids. The V gene lost 3 bases and the J gene lost 5 bases, with 8 bases spanning the gap. CDR3 residues: CASSFGVDNSPLHF. CDR3 bases: TGTGCCAGCAGCTTCGGGGTAGATAATTCACCCCTCCACTTT.

In its sample, this clonotype was seen a few times. This chain connects TRBV6-1 to TRBJ2-3, with 8 bases lining up with TRBD2. Germline V gene lookup returns CDR1 MNHNS and CDR2 SASEGT. The ends lost 6 bases at V and 3 bases at J; junction bases unmatched: 17. The CDR3 runs to 18 residues. The CDR3 sequence is CASSPLMGGGGSTDTQYF. For the CDR3, the DNA is TGTGCCAGCAGCCCCCTGATGGGTGGCGGGGGGTCTACAGATACGCAGTATTTT.

This clonotype was detected only a few times. The rearrangement uses TRBV20-1 and TRBJ1-3; D unresolved. Per germline, CDR1 DFQATT and CDR2 SNEGSKA (reference sequence). This CDR3 has 16 amino acids. Trimming cost V 6 bases and J 2 bases, with 20 bases left between them. CDR3 nucleotide sequence: TGCAGTGCCCAGGATTGGGGAAACGGAGCTGGAAACACCATATATTTT. Protein: CSAQDWGNGAGNTIYF.

This clonotype has just a few counts. This chain uses TRBV27 with TRBJ2-2, with 11 bases that match TRBD1. Trimming took 8 bases from V and 7 from J; bases not matched to a gene: 9. CDR1 and CDR2 from the germline V gene are MNHEY and SMNVEV (reference sequence). The CDR3 spans 15 residues. CDR3 sequence (DNA): TGTGCCAGCCGTCAGGACAGGGGGCATGGCGGGGAGCTGTTTTTT. It encodes CASRQDRGHGGELFF.

This clonotype was detected only a few times. CDR3 bases: TGCGCCAGCACCCCCGGGACAGGGGGCTTAACCGGGGAGCTGTTTTTT. This codes for CASTPGTGGLTGELFF. The chain has TRBV5-1 and TRBJ2-2; 12 bases match TRBD1. The ends lost 6 bases at V and 5 bases at J; junction bases unmatched: 8. The CDR3 is made up of 16 amino acids. CDR1 is SGHRS, CDR2 YFSETQ, per germline.

The rearrangement joins TRBV20-1 to TRBJ2-5; D is unclear. The ends were cut back, 0 bases at V and 5 bases at J, with 10 bases in the middle. The CDR3 length is 13 residues. Germline CDR1 is DFQATT and CDR2 is SNEGSKA (reference sequence). The CDR3 region is CSAREPEWETQYF. CDR3 in DNA: TGCAGTGCTAGAGAGCCTGAGTGGGAGACCCAGTACTTC.

The gene calls are TRBV6-5 and TRBJ1-1; 8 nucleotides match TRBD1. The CDR3 has 15 amino acids. Trimming cost V 6 bases and J 1 base; bases outside gene matches: 7. Germline V gene data show CDR1 as MNHEY and CDR2 as SVGAGI. CDR3 coding DNA: TGTGCCAGCAGCCCACCACAGGGGGGGAACACTGAAGCTTTCTTT. This codes for CASSPPQGGNTEAFF.

The chain combines TRBV7-2 with TRBJ2-3, with 11 bases aligning to TRBD2. Germline V lookup: CDR1 SGHTA, CDR2 FQGNSA. The CDR3 loop spans 17 amino acids. V gave up 5 bases and J gave up 5 bases; unmatched junction bases: 12. The CDR3 nucleotides are TGTGCCAGCAGCCCGAAGGGACTAGCGGCCCTGGGAGATACGCAGTATTTT. Amino acids: CASSPKGLAALGDTQYF.

There are a few counts of this clonotype. The rearrangement joins TRBV24-1 to TRBJ2-3; 7 nucleotides align to TRBD1. CDR1 is KGHDR and CDR2 is SFDVKD in the germline V gene. J lost 5 bases, V lost 4 bases, and 8 bases had no gene match. The CDR3 consists of 15 residues. CDR3 nucleotides: TGTGCCACCAGTGACCCCAGGGGGTCCGGAGATACGCAGTATTTT. Amino acid sequence: CATSDPRGSGDTQYF.

This clonotype was detected a few times. The chain uses TRBV5-5 and TRBJ2-3, with D tentatively TRBD2 (6 bases). V was shortened by 3 bases and J by 4 bases, with 9 bases between the two germline ends. The CDR3 is made up of 13 amino acids. CDR1 SGHKS and CDR2 YYEKEE come from the germline V gene (reference sequence). The CDR3 loop is CASSWRGSDTQYF. CDR3 nucleotides: TGTGCCAGCAGCTGGAGGGGTTCAGATACGCAGTATTTT.

This chain links TRBV5-1 with TRBJ1-3, with 7 bases aligning to TRBD1. CDR1 and CDR2 from the germline V gene are SGHRS and YFSETQ. CDR3 length: 15 amino acids. Unmatched junction bases numbered 4, after V lost 4 bases and J lost 0 bases. As DNA, the CDR3 is TGCGCCAGCAGCGAGGACAGGAGCTCTGGAAACACCATATATTTT. This sequence encodes CASSEDRSSGNTIYF.

This clonotype was counted a few times. V gene TRBV29-1 combines with J gene TRBJ2-1; D gene unclear. The CDR3 runs to 14 residues. Germline loops: CDR1 SQVTM, CDR2 ANQGSEA. V lost 3 bases and J 2 bases, leaving 11 bases between the germline ends. CDR3 residues: CSVDRSQTYNEQFF. In nucleotides, the CDR3 is TGCAGCGTTGACAGATCACAGACCTACAATGAGCAGTTCTTC.

The table lists this clonotype with a few counts. This chain connects TRBV29-1 to TRBJ2-1, with D possibly matching TRBD2 (5 bases). Germline loops: CDR1 SQVTM, CDR2 ANQGSEA. The ends were cut back, 4 bases at V and 6 bases at J, with 10 bases in the middle. The CDR3 sequence is 12 residues long. This chain's CDR3 is CSVASGVNEQFF. In nucleotides, the CDR3 is TGCAGCGTTGCCTCCGGGGTCAATGAGCAGTTCTTC.

The rearrangement uses TRBV5-1 and TRBJ2-2, with 12 bases fitting TRBD2. The CDR3 has 16 residues. V shed 4 bases, J shed 8 bases, and the junction held 9 bases outside the gene matches. Germline assignment: CDR1 SGHRS and CDR2 YFSETQ. Here the CDR3 DNA reads TGCGCCAGCAGCACCCCTAGCGGGGGGGCGTCTGGGGAGCTGTTTTTT. Its translation is CASSTPSGGASGELFF. The full variable domain, its missing parts supplied by reference TRBV5-1 and TRBJ2-2, is KAGVTQTPRYLIKTRGQQVTLSCSPISGHRSVSWYQQTPGQGLQFLFEYFSETQRNKGNFPGRFSGRQFSNSRSEMNVSTLELGDSALYLCASSTPSGGASGELFFGEGSRLTVL.

This clonotype was counted many times. The chain recombines TRBV18 with TRBJ2-5, with 9 nucleotides matching TRBD1. Germline assignment: CDR1 KGHSH and CDR2 LQKENI. The V and J ends lost 4 bases and 3 bases, in that order; junction bases with no gene match: 6. This CDR3 has 15 residues. CDR3 sequence reads: CASSRRTGEEETQYF. The CDR3 DNA is TGTGCCAGCTCACGTCGGACAGGGGAGGAAGAGACCCAGTACTTC.

The chain combines TRBV11-2 with TRBJ1-6, with a possible D match to TRBD1 (5 bases). The ends were cut back, 4 bases at V and 6 bases at J, with 10 bases in the middle. CDR1 SGHAT and CDR2 FQNNGV come from the germline V gene. CDR3 length: 14 amino acids. The CDR3 sequence is CASSSEGANSPLHF. In nucleotides, the CDR3 is TGTGCCAGCAGCTCCGAAGGGGCTAATTCACCCCTCCACTTT.